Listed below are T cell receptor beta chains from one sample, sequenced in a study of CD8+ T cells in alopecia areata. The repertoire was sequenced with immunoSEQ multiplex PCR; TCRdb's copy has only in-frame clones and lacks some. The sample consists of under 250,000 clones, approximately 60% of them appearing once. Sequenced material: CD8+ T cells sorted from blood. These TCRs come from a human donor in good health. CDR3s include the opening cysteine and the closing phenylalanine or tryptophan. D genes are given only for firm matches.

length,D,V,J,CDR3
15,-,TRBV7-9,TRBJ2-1,CASSSGWGSYNEQFF
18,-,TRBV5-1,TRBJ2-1,CASSLGSMRGLTPIEQFF
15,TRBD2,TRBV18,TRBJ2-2,CASSGTSDNTGELFF
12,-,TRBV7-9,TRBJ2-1,CASSLSGNEQFF
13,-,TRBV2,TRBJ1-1,CASSMVMNTEAFF
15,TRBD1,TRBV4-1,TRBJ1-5,CASSLVTGGNQPQHF
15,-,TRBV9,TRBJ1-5,CASSVGLSSNQPQHF
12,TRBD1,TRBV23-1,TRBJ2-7,CASSLDRVGQYF
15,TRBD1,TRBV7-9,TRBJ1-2,CASSPLGQAGYGYTF
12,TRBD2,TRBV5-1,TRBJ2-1,CASSLAGLEEFF
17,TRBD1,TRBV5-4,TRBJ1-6,CASTVIGEGALNSPLHF
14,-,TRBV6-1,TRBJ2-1,CASSEVPVYNEQFF
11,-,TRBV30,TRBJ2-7,CAWSQGLEQYF
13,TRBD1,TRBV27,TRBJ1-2,CASGTWTGDGYTF
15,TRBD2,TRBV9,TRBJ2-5,CASSTPRGEGETQYF
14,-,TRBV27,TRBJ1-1,CASSLISGYTEAFF
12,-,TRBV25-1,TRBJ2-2,CATQANTGELFF
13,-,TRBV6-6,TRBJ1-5,CASSYVRRQPQHF
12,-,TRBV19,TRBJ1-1,CASSIGGIEAFF
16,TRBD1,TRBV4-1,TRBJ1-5,CASSDSQGQGNQPQHF
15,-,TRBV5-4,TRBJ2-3,CASSARGWGTDTQYF
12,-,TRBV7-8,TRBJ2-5,CASSPSGETQYF
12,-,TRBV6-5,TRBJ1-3,CASGDSGNTIYF
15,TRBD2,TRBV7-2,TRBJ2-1,CASSLTHRGGGEQFF
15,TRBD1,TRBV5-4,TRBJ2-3,CASSLGQGGTDTQYF
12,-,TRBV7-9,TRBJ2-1,CASSPTDNEQFF
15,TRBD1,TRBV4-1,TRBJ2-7,CASSHPGTGDHEQYF
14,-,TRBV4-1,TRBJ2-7,CASSQVAGDHEQYF
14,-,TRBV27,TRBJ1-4,CASTSGSSNEKLFF
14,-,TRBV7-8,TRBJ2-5,CASSLVAPDGTQYF
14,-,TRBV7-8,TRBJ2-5,CASTLPRGQETQYF
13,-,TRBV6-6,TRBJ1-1,CAITLGLNTEAFF
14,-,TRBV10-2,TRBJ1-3,CASTSRARGDTIYF
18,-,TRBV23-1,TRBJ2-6,CASSPSEAVSSGANVLTF
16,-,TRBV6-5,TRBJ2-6,CASSYTQSSGANVLTF
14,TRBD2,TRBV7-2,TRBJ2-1,CASSLSGEDNEQFF
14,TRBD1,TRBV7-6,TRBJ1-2,CASSSRTGNYGYTF
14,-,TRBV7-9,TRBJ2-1,CASSPRGLYNEQFF
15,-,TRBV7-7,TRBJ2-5,CASSLRGDSGETQYF
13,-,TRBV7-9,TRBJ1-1,CASSLSGWPEAFF
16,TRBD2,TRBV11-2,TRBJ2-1,CASSKILAGDYNEQFF
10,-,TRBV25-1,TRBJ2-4,CASSGDGWDF
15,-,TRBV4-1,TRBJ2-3,CASSQDWQPTDTQYF
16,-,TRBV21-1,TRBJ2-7,CASSKAPRGDWGEQYF
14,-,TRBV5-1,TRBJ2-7,CASSFMEGIYEQYF
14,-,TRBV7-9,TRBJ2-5,CASSLSGAKETQYF
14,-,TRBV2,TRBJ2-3,CARLRARDADTQYF
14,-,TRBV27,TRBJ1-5,CASADNNSNQPQHF
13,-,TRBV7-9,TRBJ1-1,CASSYSLNTEAFF
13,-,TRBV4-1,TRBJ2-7,CASSQQESYEQYF
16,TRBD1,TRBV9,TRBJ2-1,CASSTPTGIFRNEQFF
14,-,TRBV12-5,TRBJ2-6,CASGLVPRGNVLTF
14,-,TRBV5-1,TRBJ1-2,CASSPRRGGYGYTF
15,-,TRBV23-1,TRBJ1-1,CASSHYQGEGTEAFF
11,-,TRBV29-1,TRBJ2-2,CSAGDTGELFF
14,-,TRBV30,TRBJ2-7,CAWSPPSWSYEQYF
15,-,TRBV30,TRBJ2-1,CAWRKARVLGDEQFF